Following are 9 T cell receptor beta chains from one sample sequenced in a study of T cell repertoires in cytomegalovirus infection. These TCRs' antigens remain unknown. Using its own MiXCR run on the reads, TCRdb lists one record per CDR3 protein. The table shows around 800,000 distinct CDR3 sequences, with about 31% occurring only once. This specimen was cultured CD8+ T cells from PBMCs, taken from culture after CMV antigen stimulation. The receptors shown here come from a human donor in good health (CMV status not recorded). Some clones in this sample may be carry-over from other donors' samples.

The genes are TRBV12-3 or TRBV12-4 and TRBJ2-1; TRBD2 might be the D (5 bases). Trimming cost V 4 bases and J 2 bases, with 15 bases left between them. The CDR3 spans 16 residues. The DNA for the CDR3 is TGTGCCAGCAGTTCCCCTCGGACTCAAACCTACAATGAGCAGTTCTTC. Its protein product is CASSSPRTQTYNEQFF.

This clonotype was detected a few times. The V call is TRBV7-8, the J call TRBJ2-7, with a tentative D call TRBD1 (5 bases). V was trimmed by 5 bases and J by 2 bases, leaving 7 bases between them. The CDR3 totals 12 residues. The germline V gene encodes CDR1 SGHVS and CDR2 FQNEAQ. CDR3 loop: CASSARAYEQYF. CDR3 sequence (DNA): TGTGCCAGCAGCGCCAGGGCCTACGAGCAGTACTTC.

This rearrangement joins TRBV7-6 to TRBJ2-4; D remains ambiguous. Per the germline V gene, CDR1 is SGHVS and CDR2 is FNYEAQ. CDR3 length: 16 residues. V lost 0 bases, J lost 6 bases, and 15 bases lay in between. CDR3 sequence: CASSLARADSTNIQYF. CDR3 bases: TGTGCCAGCAGCTTAGCAAGGGCAGACTCTACAAACATTCAGTACTTC.

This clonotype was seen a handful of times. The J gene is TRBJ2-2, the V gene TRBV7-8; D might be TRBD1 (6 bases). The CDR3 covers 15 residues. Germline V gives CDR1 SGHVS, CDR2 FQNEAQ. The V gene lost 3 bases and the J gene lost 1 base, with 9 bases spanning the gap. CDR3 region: CASSFGDMNTGELFF. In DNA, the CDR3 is TGTGCCAGCAGCTTTGGGGACATGAACACCGGGGAGCTGTTTTTT.

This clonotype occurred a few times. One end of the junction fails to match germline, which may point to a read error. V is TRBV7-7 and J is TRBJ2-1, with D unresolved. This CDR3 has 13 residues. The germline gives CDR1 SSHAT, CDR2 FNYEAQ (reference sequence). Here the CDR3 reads CASSLGFVNEQFF. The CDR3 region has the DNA TGTGCTAGCAGCTTAGGTTTTGTCAATGAGCAGTTCTTC.

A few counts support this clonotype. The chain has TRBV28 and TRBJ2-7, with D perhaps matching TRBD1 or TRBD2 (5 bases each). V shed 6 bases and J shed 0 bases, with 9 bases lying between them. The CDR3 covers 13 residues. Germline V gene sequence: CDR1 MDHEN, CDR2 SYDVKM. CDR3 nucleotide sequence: TGTGCCAGCAGGGCCGGGACCTCCTACGAGCAGTACGTC. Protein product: CASRAGTSYEQYV.

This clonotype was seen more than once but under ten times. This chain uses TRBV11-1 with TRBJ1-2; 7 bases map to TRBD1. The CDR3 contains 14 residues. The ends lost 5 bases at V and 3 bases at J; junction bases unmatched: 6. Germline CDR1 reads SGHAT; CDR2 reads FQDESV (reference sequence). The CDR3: CASSPWDSHYGYTF. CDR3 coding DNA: TGTGCCAGCAGCCCGTGGGACAGCCACTATGGCTACACCTTC.

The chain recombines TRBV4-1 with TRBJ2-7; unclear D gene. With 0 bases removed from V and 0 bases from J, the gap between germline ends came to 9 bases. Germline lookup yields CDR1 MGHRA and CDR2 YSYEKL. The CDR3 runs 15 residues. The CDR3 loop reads CASSQDWGNSYEQYF. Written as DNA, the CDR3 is TGCGCCAGCAGCCAAGACTGGGGTAACTCCTACGAGCAGTACTTC.

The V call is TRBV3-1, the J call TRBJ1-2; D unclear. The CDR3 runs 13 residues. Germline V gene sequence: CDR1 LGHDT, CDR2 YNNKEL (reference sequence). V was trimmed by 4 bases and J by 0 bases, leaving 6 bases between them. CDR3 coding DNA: TGTGCCAGCAGCCCGGAAGCTAACTATGGCTACACCTTC. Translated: CASSPEANYGYTF.